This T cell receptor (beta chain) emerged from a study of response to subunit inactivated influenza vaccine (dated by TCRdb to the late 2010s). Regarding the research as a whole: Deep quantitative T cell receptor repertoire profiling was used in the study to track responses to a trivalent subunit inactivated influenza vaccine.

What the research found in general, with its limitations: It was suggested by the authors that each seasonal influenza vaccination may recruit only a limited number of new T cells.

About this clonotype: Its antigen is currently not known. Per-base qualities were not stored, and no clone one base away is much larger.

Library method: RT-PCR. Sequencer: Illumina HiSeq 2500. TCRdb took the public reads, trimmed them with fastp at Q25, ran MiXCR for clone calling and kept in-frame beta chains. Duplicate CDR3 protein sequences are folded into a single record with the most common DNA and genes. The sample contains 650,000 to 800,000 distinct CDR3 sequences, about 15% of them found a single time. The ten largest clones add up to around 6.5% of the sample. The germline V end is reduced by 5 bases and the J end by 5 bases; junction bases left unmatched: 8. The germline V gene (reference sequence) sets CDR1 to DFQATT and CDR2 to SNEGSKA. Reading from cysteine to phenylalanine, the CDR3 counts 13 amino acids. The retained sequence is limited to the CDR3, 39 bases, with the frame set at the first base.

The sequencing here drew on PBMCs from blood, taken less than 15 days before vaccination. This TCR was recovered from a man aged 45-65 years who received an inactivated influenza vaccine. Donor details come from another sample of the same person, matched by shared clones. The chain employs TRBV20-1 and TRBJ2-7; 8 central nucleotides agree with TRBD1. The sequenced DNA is TGCAGTGCTCATGGACAGGGTTTCCACGAGCAGTACTTC. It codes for CSAHGQGFHEQYF.